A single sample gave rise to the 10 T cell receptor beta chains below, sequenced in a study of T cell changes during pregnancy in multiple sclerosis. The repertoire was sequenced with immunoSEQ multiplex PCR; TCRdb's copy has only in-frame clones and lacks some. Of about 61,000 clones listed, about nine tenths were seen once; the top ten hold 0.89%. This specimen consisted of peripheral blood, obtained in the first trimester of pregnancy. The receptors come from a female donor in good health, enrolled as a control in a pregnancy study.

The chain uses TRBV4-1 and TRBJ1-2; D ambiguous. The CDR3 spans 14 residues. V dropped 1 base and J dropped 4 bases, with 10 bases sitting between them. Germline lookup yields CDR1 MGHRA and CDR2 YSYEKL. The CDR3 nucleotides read TGCGCCAGCAGCCAAGTTCTATTCGGCTATGGCTACACCTTC. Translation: CASSQVLFGYGYTF.

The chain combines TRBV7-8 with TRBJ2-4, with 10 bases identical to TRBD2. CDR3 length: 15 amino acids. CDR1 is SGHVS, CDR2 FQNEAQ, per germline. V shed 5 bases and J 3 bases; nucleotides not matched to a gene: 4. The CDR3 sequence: CASSRTSGSKNIQYF. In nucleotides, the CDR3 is TGTGCCAGCAGCCGGACTAGCGGAAGCAAAAACATTCAGTACTTC. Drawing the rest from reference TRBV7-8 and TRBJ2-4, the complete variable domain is GAGVSQSPRYKVAKRGQDVALRCDPISGHVSLFWYQQALGQGPEFLTYFQNEAQLDKSGLPSDRFFAERPEGSVSTLKIQRTQQEDSAVYLCASSRTSGSKNIQYFGAGTRLSVL.

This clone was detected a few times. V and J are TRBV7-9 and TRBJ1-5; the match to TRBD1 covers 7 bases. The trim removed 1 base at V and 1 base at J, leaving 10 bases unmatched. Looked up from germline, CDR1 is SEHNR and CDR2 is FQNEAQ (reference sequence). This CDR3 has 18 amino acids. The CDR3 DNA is TGTGCCAGCAGCTTAGTCGGTCAGGGGGGAATGAGCAATCAGCCCCAGCATTTT. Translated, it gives CASSLVGQGGMSNQPQHF.

The CDR3 here is CAISESGGEGPYEQYF. CDR3 DNA: TGTGCCATCAGTGAGTCAGGAGGGGAAGGACCCTACGAGCAGTACTTC. The V and J genes are TRBV10-3 and TRBJ2-7, with D tentatively TRBD2 (6 bases). The V and J ends lost 0 bases and 2 bases respectively, with 14 bases between them. The CDR3 has 16 residues. The germline CDR1 and CDR2 sequences are ENHRY and SYGVKD.

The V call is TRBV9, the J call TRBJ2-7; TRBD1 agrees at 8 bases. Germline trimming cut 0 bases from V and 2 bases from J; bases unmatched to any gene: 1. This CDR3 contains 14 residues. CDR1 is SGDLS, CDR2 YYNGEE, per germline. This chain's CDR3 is CASSVGDRTYEQYF. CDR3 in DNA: TGTGCCAGCAGCGTAGGGGACAGGACCTACGAGCAGTACTTC.

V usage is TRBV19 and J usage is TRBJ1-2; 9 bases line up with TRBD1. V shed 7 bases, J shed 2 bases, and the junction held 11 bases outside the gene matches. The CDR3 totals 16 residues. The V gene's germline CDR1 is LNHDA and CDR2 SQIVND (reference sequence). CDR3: CASTQRGTGTNYGYTF. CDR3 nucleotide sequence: TGTGCCAGTACCCAAAGGGGGACAGGGACCAACTATGGCTACACCTTC.

CDR3 bases: TGTGCCAGCAGCTTGAACAGGGGGGCAACTAACTATGGCTACACCTTC. Translating it yields CASSLNRGATNYGYTF. The rearrangement joins TRBV7-2 to TRBJ1-2; 8 bases agree with TRBD1. The ends lost 3 bases at V and 0 bases at J; junction bases unmatched: 6. This CDR3 has 16 residues. CDR1 is SGHTA, CDR2 FQGNSA, per germline.

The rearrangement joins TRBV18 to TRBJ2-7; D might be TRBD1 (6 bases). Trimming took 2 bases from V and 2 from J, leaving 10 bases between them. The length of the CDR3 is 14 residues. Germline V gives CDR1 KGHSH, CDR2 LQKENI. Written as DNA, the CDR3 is TGTGCCAGCTCACCAACAGACAGGCCCTACGAGCAGTACTTC. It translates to CASSPTDRPYEQYF.

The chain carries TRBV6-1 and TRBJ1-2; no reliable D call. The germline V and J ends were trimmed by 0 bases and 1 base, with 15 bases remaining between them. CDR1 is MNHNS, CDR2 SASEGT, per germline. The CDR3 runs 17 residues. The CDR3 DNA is TGTGCCAGCAGTGAAGCTTTCTCGCCCGGTTTTAACTATGGCTACACCTTC. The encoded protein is CASSEAFSPGFNYGYTF.

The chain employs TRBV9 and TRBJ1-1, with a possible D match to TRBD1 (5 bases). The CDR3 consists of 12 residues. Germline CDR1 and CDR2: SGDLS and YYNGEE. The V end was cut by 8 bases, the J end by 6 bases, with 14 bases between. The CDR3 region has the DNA TGTGCCAGGGGACTTAGCGGCCCTGAAGCTTTCTTT. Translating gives CARGLSGPEAFF.